What follows are 16 T cell receptor beta chains derived from one specimen sequenced in a study of T cell repertoires in ileal Crohn's disease. Profiling relied on immunoSEQ multiplex PCR, and the TCRdb table lists in-frame clones only, not all of them. The sample has tens of thousands of clones, roughly three quarters seen once. The specimen sequenced was ileal tissue. All receptors come from an adult with Crohn's disease.

The rearrangement uses TRBV18 and TRBJ2-7; 7 nucleotides line up with TRBD2. Germline CDR1 is KGHSH and CDR2 is LQKENI. CDR3 size: 15 residues. V lost 6 bases, J lost 1 base, and 9 bases stayed unmatched. CDR3 in DNA: TGTGCCAGCTCGGGGGGGACGGGAGAATCCTACGAGCAGTACTTC. Protein: CASSGGTGESYEQYF.

The CDR3 loop reads CASRPGTGDNQPQHF. Here the CDR3 DNA reads TGCGCCAGCAGACCCGGGACAGGGGATAATCAGCCCCAGCATTTT. This chain links TRBV10-2 with TRBJ1-5, with 10 positions matching TRBD1. The germline gives CDR1 WSHSY, CDR2 SAAADI. The trim removed 6 bases at V and 4 bases at J, leaving 6 bases unmatched. This CDR3 spans 15 amino acids.

This chain uses TRBV5-6 with TRBJ1-2; TRBD1 matches at 7 bases. Losses at the gene ends were 2 bases for V and 2 bases for J; bases not matched to a gene: 6. The CDR3 runs to 15 residues. Germline CDR1 reads SGHDT; CDR2 reads YYEEEE. CDR3 coding DNA: TGTGCCAGCAGCTTACTAGACAGGGAAAACTATGGCTACACCTTC. Translating it yields CASSLLDRENYGYTF.

The genes are TRBV5-6 and TRBJ1-2; D possibly corresponds to TRBD1 (6 bases). Per the germline V gene, CDR1 is SGHDT and CDR2 is YYEEEE. CDR3 length: 12 residues. V lost 2 bases and J 7 bases, leaving 9 bases between the germline ends. The CDR3 spells CASSLNRAGYTF. CDR3 nucleotides: TGTGCCAGCAGCTTAAACAGGGCTGGCTACACCTTC.

This clone was picked up one time. J is TRBJ2-7 and V is TRBV5-1, with D possibly being TRBD2 (6 bases). Trimming took 1 base from V and 5 from J, leaving 16 bases between them. This CDR3 spans 15 amino acids. The germline V gene has CDR1 SGHRS and CDR2 YFSETQ. The CDR3, as DNA: TGCGCCAGCAGCTTGAGGCTAGCGAGGATAAACGAGCAGTACTTC. Residues: CASSLRLARINEQYF.

This clone was recorded only once. The gene calls are TRBV25-1 and TRBJ2-5; tentative D call: TRBD1 (5 bases). The germline CDR1 and CDR2 sequences are MGHDK and SYGVNS. Trimming left V 5 bases short and J 4 bases short, with 17 bases between. This CDR3 is 15 amino acids long. This CDR3 reads CASSLPQGGRETQYF. CDR3 in DNA: TGTGCCAGCAGTCTTCCCCAGGGTGGACGAGAGACCCAGTACTTC.

The gene calls are TRBV11-2 and TRBJ1-6; 12 bases map to TRBD1. CDR3 length: 16 residues. The germline V gene has CDR1 SGHAT and CDR2 FQNNGV. V trimming: 3 bases; J trimming: 4 bases; junction bases outside the gene matches: 1. The CDR3: CASSLGQGAYNSPLHF. The CDR3 DNA sequence: TGTGCCAGCAGCTTGGGACAGGGGGCATATAATTCACCCCTCCACTTT.

The gene calls are TRBV19 and TRBJ2-7; D may be TRBD1 (5 bases). V shed 5 bases and J shed 2 bases, with 13 bases lying between them. Per germline, CDR1 LNHDA and CDR2 SQIVND (reference sequence). The CDR3 has 14 residues. Here the CDR3 DNA reads TGTGCCAGTAGTGGGCAGACAGACCCCTACGAGCAGTACTTC. Protein product: CASSGQTDPYEQYF.

The chain has TRBV4-3 and TRBJ1-3, with 8 bases identical to TRBD1. This CDR3 contains 14 residues. Trimming took 4 bases from V and 6 from J; bases not matched to a gene: 5. CDR1 is LGHNA and CDR2 is YSLEER in the germline V gene. The CDR3 loop is CASSPDRGINTIYF. Here the CDR3 DNA reads TGCGCCAGCAGCCCCGACAGGGGTATAAACACCATATATTTT.

V and J are TRBV4-3 and TRBJ1-1; possible D gene TRBD1, 5 bases. From germline, CDR1 is LGHNA and CDR2 YSLEER. The CDR3 runs 12 residues. With 5 bases removed from V and 6 bases from J, the gap between germline ends came to 10 bases. This CDR3 reads CASSRAGAEAFF. CDR3 bases: TGCGCCAGCAGCAGGGCGGGGGCTGAAGCTTTCTTT.

V gene TRBV5-6 combines with J gene TRBJ2-3; a possible D gene is TRBD2 (5 bases). Trimming left V 2 bases short and J 2 bases short, with 9 bases between. This CDR3 contains 14 residues. The germline V gene has CDR1 SGHDT and CDR2 YYEEEE. The CDR3 sequence is CASSLGLSTDTQYF. CDR3 bases: TGTGCCAGCAGCTTAGGACTTTCCACAGATACGCAGTATTTT. The whole variable domain, filled in from reference TRBV5-6 and TRBJ2-3, reads DAGVTQSPTHLIKTRGQQVTLRCSPKSGHDTVSWYQQALGQGPQFIFQYYEEEERQRGNFPDRFSGHQFPNYSSELNVNALLLGDSALYLCASSLGLSTDTQYFGPGTRLTVL.

The chain has TRBV7-2 and TRBJ1-5, with a weak D call TRBD1 (5 bases). CDR3 length equals 14 residues. Germline CDR1 reads SGHTA; CDR2 reads FQGNSA. V shed 2 bases and J shed 1 base, with 6 bases lying between them. CDR3 in amino acids: CASSLRQSNQPQHF. CDR3 sequence (DNA): TGTGCCAGCAGCTTACGACAGAGCAATCAGCCCCAGCATTTT.

This sequence joins TRBV5-6 and TRBJ1-1; a weak D match, TRBD1 (5 bases). Looked up from germline, CDR1 is SGHDT and CDR2 is YYEEEE. With 2 bases removed from V and 5 bases from J, the gap between germline ends came to 10 bases. This CDR3 is 13 amino acids long. CDR3 loop: CASSFQGWTEAFF. In DNA, the CDR3 is TGTGCCAGCAGCTTCCAGGGTTGGACTGAAGCTTTCTTT. The full variable domain, in which reference TRBV5-6 and TRBJ1-1 provide the parts outside the CDR3, is DAGVTQSPTHLIKTRGQQVTLRCSPKSGHDTVSWYQQALGQGPQFIFQYYEEEERQRGNFPDRFSGHQFPNYSSELNVNALLLGDSALYLCASSFQGWTEAFFGQGTRLTVV.

The chain carries TRBV6-5 and TRBJ1-2, with 7 bases matching TRBD1. The germline V gene encodes CDR1 MNHEY and CDR2 SVGAGI. This CDR3 is built from 15 residues. V was pared by 6 bases and J by 2 bases, with 9 bases of the junction left unmatched. CDR3 residues: CASREAGQLNYGYTF. CDR3 sequence (DNA): TGTGCCAGCAGGGAGGCGGGACAGCTAAACTATGGCTACACCTTC.

V usage is TRBV6-6 and J usage is TRBJ1-2, with unresolved D. This CDR3 has 12 residues. V was clipped by 4 bases and J by 8 bases, with 11 bases between them. CDR1 is MNHNY and CDR2 is SVGAGI in the germline V gene (reference sequence). CDR3 coding DNA: TGTGCCAGCAGTTCCGATCCTACCGGCTACACCTTC. As protein: CASSSDPTGYTF.

This clone was detected only a few times. The chain couples TRBV7-2 to TRBJ2-5; possibly TRBD1 for D (6 bases). The CDR3 is 14 amino acids. V lost 2 bases and J 0 bases, leaving 7 bases between the germline ends. From germline, CDR1 is SGHTA and CDR2 FQGNSA. The CDR3 DNA reads as TGTGCCAGCAGCTTATGGACAGACCAAGAGACCCAGTACTTC. It codes for CASSLWTDQETQYF.